The 28 T cell receptor beta chains reported below all come from one sample, sequenced in a study of blood T cells in healthy people across ages. The use of a sample-barcoded 5' primer and a J-beta primer mix characterized a second PCR of about 7 to 12 cycles. Each CDR3 protein gets one entry after TCRdb re-called the 5' RACE reads with MiXCR. The table shows 1 million or so distinct CDR3 sequences, with roughly a quarter occurring only once. The same data also went into a second study, on T cells of mothers and their children.

Sequenced: blood. The receptors shown here come from a girl aged 2-10 years in good health.

The chain uses TRBV7-2 and TRBJ2-5; D tentatively fits TRBD1 or TRBD2 (6 bases each). Trimming shortened V by 0 bases and J by 3 bases, and 14 bases separated the two germline ends. Germline loops: CDR1 SGHTA, CDR2 FQGNSA. The CDR3 runs 16 residues. CDR3 in DNA: TGTGCCAGCAGCTTAGCTGGAGGGGGTGGGGAAGAGACCCAGTACTTC. It codes for CASSLAGGGGEETQYF. The whole variable domain, filled in from reference TRBV7-2 and TRBJ2-5, reads GAGVSQSPSNKVTEKGKDVELRCDPISGHTALYWYRQSLGQGLEFLIYFQGNSAPDKSGLPSDRFSAERTGGSVSTLTIQRTQQEDSAVYLCASSLAGGGGEETQYFGPGTRLLVL.

The rearrangement joins TRBV12-3 or TRBV12-4 to TRBJ2-5; no clear D. The DNA end is more similar to TRBJ2-1, so the J call may be wrong. The CDR3 runs 14 residues. The DNA for the CDR3 is TGTGCCAGCAGTTTAGCAGGGAATTGGAATGAGCAGTTCTTC. Its translation is CASSLAGNWNEQFF.

This clonotype was observed a handful of times. This CDR3 reads CASSRLRGTGNTIYF. The CDR3 DNA sequence: TGTGCCAGCAGCCGACTCAGGGGGACTGGAAACACCATATATTTT. This chain joins TRBV28 and TRBJ1-3, with 7 bases lining up with TRBD1. The CDR3 spans 15 residues. V shed 6 bases, J shed 2 bases, and the junction held 7 bases outside the gene matches. Germline values: CDR1 MDHEN, CDR2 SYDVKM.

This chain links TRBV29-1 with TRBJ2-5; D is unclear. The closer fit of TRBJ2-7 to the DNA end suggests the J call may be wrong. Germline-derived CDR1 and CDR2 are SQVTM and ANQGSEA. CDR3 size: 13 residues. The DNA of the CDR3 is TGCAGCGTTGGCAAAGGGATCGGCGACGAGCAGTACTTC. Its protein is CSVGKGIGDEQYF.

In nucleotides, the CDR3 is TGCAGCGTTGGGGCTCGCGGGGGGGATCCCTACAATGAGCAGTTCTTC. Residues: CSVGARGGDPYNEQFF. The rearrangement joins TRBV29-1 to TRBJ2-1; 9 nucleotides match TRBD2. The CDR3 covers 16 residues. V shed 4 bases, J shed 2 bases, and the junction held 9 bases outside the gene matches. Per the germline V gene, CDR1 is SQVTM and CDR2 is ANQGSEA.

This sequence joins TRBV11-2 and TRBJ2-3; D call uncertain. The CDR3 sequence is 14 residues long. CDR1 SGHAT and CDR2 FQNNGV come from the germline V gene. V was pared by 1 base and J by 2 bases, with 7 bases between. The DNA for the CDR3 is TGTGCCAGCAGCTTAGGGGAATTCACAGATACGCAGTATTTT. Protein: CASSLGEFTDTQYF.

The genes are TRBV12-3 or TRBV12-4 and TRBJ1-1; D call uncertain. This CDR3 contains 14 residues. Trimming shortened V by 3 bases and J by 1 base, and 9 bases separated the two germline ends. CDR3 sequence reads: CASSFGHGNTEAFF. As DNA, the CDR3 is TGTGCCAGCAGTTTTGGGCATGGGAACACTGAAGCTTTCTTT.

This rearrangement joins TRBV20-1 to TRBJ1-2; maybe TRBD1 (6 bases). This CDR3 has 13 amino acids. The germline V gene has CDR1 DFQATT and CDR2 SNEGSKA (reference sequence). V was trimmed by 6 bases and J by 5 bases, leaving 16 bases between them. CDR3 protein: CSATSGATYGYTF. The DNA for the CDR3 is TGCAGTGCCACCTCAGGGGCTACTTATGGCTACACCTTC.

This clonotype was counted at least ten times. The DNA for the CDR3 is TGTGCCGTTAGGCCAGGGGGCGATGAAGCTTTCTTT. Its protein product is CAVRPGGDEAFF. This chain links TRBV7-2 with TRBJ1-1; 8 bases fit TRBD1. The CDR3 consists of 12 residues. The V gene's germline CDR1 is SGHTA and CDR2 FQGNSA. The ends lost 11 bases at V and 7 bases at J; junction bases unmatched: 9.

The V call is TRBV28, the J call TRBJ2-5; D is uncertain. CDR3 length equals 13 residues. Germline V gene lookup returns CDR1 MDHEN and CDR2 SYDVKM. V lost 5 bases, J lost 5 bases, and 12 bases lay in between. In DNA form, the CDR3 reads TGTGCCAGCAGTAAAGACGGCGGCGAGACCCAGTACTTC. Translated, it gives CASSKDGGETQYF.

The V gene is TRBV7-2, the J gene TRBJ2-4, with D possibly TRBD2 on 5 matching bases. The V gene lost 5 bases and the J gene lost 5 bases, with 13 bases spanning the gap. The germline CDR1 and CDR2 sequences are SGHTA and FQGNSA. This CDR3 contains 14 residues. The CDR3 reads CASSPRAGENIQYF. CDR3 nucleotides: TGTGCCAGCAGCCCACGGGCCGGGGAAAACATTCAGTACTTC.

On this clonotype: Mismatch with germline at one junction end may stem from a read error. This chain links TRBV5-6 with TRBJ2-1; tentatively, D is TRBD2 (5 bases). Germline V CDR1 and CDR2: SGHDT, YYEEEE. The CDR3 spans 14 residues. CDR3 DNA sequence: TGTGCCAACAGCTTGTACGGGGTGTACAATGAGCAGTTCTTC. Translating gives CANSLYGVYNEQFF.

The chain recombines TRBV2 with TRBJ1-4, with unresolved D. CDR3 length: 14 amino acids. V was clipped by 3 bases and J by 0 bases, with 5 bases between them. Germline V gene lookup returns CDR1 SNHLY and CDR2 FYNNEI. The CDR3 protein is CASSDRSTNEKLFF. The DNA of the CDR3 is TGTGCCAGCAGTGATCGGTCAACTAATGAAAAACTGTTTTTT.

This clonotype was seen a few times. The chain combines TRBV11-2 with TRBJ2-5; 7 bases agree with TRBD2. The V gene end was trimmed by 6 bases and the J gene end by 2 bases; junction bases not matched to a gene: 3. Germline values: CDR1 SGHAT, CDR2 FQNNGV. CDR3 length equals 13 residues. CDR3 sequence: CASRGGLQETQYF. The DNA for the CDR3 is TGTGCCAGCAGGGGGGGGTTACAAGAGACCCAGTACTTC. The variable domain in full, completed from reference TRBV11-2 and TRBJ2-5, reads EAGVAQSPRYKIIEKRQSVAFWCNPISGHATLYWYQQILGQGPKLLIQFQNNGVVDDSQLPKDRFSAERLKGVDSTLKIQPAKLEDSAVYLCASRGGLQETQYFGPGTRLLVL.

This clonotype has a handful of counts. This chain uses TRBV2 with TRBJ1-5; 7 bases line up with TRBD1. With V trimmed by 8 bases and J by 5 bases, 6 bases remained unmatched. Germline CDR1 SNHLY, CDR2 FYNNEI. CDR3 length: 13 residues. As DNA, the CDR3 is TGTGCCAGCGTCCGGGACAGCGATCAGCCCCAGCATTTT. Amino acids: CASVRDSDQPQHF.

In its sample, this clonotype was seen a few times. This rearrangement joins TRBV6-6 to TRBJ2-5, with unresolved D. The V end lost 5 bases, the J end lost 3 bases, and 16 bases lay between the germline ends. CDR3 size: 15 residues. The germline V gene has CDR1 MNHNY and CDR2 SVGAGI (reference sequence). CDR3 loop: CASSLGPEREETQYF. DNA for the CDR3: TGTGCCAGCAGTCTAGGGCCAGAAAGAGAAGAGACCCAGTACTTC.

The gene calls are TRBV29-1 and TRBJ1-1, with 8 bases matching TRBD1. V lost 7 bases to trimming and J lost 1 base; unmatched junction nucleotides: 5. The germline V gene has CDR1 SQVTM and CDR2 ANQGSEA. The CDR3 length is 13 residues. The CDR3 loop is CSAKTGANTEAFF. CDR3 nucleotides: TGCAGCGCAAAGACAGGGGCGAACACTGAAGCTTTCTTT.

The genes are TRBV12-3 or TRBV12-4 and TRBJ2-1, with 7 bases that match TRBD1. The CDR3 consists of 13 residues. The trim removed 6 bases at V and 9 bases at J, leaving 8 bases unmatched. CDR3 sequence (DNA): TGTGCCAGCAGCCCTCCGACAGGGCTTGAGCAGTTCTTC. This encodes CASSPPTGLEQFF.

This clonotype was seen a handful of times. The V and J genes are TRBV29-1 and TRBJ1-2; no clear D. Germline V lookup: CDR1 SQVTM, CDR2 ANQGSEA. The CDR3 has 11 residues. The V end lost 6 bases, the J end lost 0 bases, and 5 bases lay between the germline ends. The CDR3 sequence is CSVVTNYGYTF. As DNA, the CDR3 is TGCAGCGTCGTTACTAACTATGGCTACACCTTC. The whole variable domain, filled in from reference TRBV29-1 and TRBJ1-2, reads SAVISQKPSRDICQRGTSLTIQCQVDSQVTMMFWYRQQPGQSLTLIATANQGSEATYESGFVIDKFPISRPNLTFSTLTVSNMSPEDSSIYLCSVVTNYGYTFGSGTRLTVV.

V and J are TRBV7-9 and TRBJ2-7; D gene ambiguous. The V gene's germline CDR1 is SEHNR and CDR2 FQNEAQ (reference sequence). The V end lost 8 bases, the J end lost 4 bases, and 15 bases lay between the germline ends. The CDR3 consists of 13 residues. The CDR3 region has the DNA TGTGCCAGCGGGAAAGGGTCGGCGTACGAGCAGTACTTC. It translates to CASGKGSAYEQYF.

This chain connects TRBV13 to TRBJ1-4; tentative D call: TRBD1 (5 bases). Trimming took off 4 bases at V and 4 bases at J, with 13 bases between the two ends. Germline V CDR1 and CDR2: PRHDT, FYEKMQ (reference sequence). The CDR3 has 15 amino acids. The CDR3 DNA is TGTGCCAGCAGCTCAAAGGGGTACTTTAATGAAAAACTGTTTTTT. Translation gives CASSSKGYFNEKLFF.

This clonotype appeared a few times. A junction end diverges from the germline sequence, so it may reflect a read error. J is TRBJ1-2 and V is TRBV25-1; D may be TRBD1 (5 bases). The CDR3 runs to 14 residues. CDR1 is MGHDK, CDR2 SYGVNS, per germline. In nucleotides, the CDR3 is TGTGCCAGCAGTGAAGGATCCCCGGGGCAGAGTCATCACTTC. It yields the protein CASSEGSPGQSHHF.

This clonotype is a singleton in its sample. The chain uses TRBV20-1 and TRBJ1-5, with a possible D match to TRBD1 (6 bases). This CDR3 comprises 16 residues. Germline-derived CDR1 and CDR2 are DFQATT and SNEGSKA (reference sequence). Trimming took off 0 bases at V and 0 bases at J, with 12 bases between the two ends. The CDR3 DNA is TGCAGTGCTAGAGAACAGGGAATAAATAGCAATCAGCCCCAGCATTTT. It encodes CSAREQGINSNQPQHF.

CDR3 bases: TGCAGCGTTGCCTCCCGGAACCAAGAGACCCAGTACTTC. Its translation is CSVASRNQETQYF. This chain joins TRBV29-1 and TRBJ2-5; no clear D gene. Germline assignment: CDR1 SQVTM and CDR2 ANQGSEA. The CDR3 has 13 residues. V lost 4 bases to trimming and J lost 0 bases, with 9 bases between them.

This clonotype occurred a few times. V is TRBV29-1 and J is TRBJ1-1, with a weak D call TRBD1 (5 bases). V was shortened by 3 bases and J by 5 bases, with 7 bases between the two germline ends. The CDR3 contains 11 residues. The V gene's germline CDR1 is SQVTM and CDR2 ANQGSEA. The chain's CDR3 is CSVEGGTEAFF. The CDR3 bases are TGCAGCGTTGAGGGGGGAACTGAAGCTTTCTTT. The full variable domain, completed using reference TRBV29-1 and TRBJ1-1, is SAVISQKPSRDICQRGTSLTIQCQVDSQVTMMFWYRQQPGQSLTLIATANQGSEATYESGFVIDKFPISRPNLTFSTLTVSNMSPEDSSIYLCSVEGGTEAFFGQGTRLTVV.

This clonotype occurred a few times. The V and J genes are TRBV2 and TRBJ2-5, with D unresolved. The J call may not be correct, given that the DNA end is closer to TRBJ2-1. The CDR3 runs to 12 residues. CDR1 is SNHLY and CDR2 is FYNNEI in the germline V gene. The chain's CDR3 is CASSEARDEQFF. The CDR3 DNA reads as TGTGCCAGCAGTGAAGCGCGAGATGAGCAGTTCTTC.

The V call is TRBV11-2, the J call TRBJ2-1, with D hard to call. From germline, CDR1 is SGHAT and CDR2 FQNNGV. The CDR3 is 12 amino acids. Trimming removed 2 bases at V and 8 bases at J, with 7 bases between. The CDR3 DNA sequence: TGTGCCAGCAGCTTAAGCCTCTATGAGCAGTTCTTC. This codes for CASSLSLYEQFF.

In this sample, this clonotype turned up a few times. The V call is TRBV7-3, the J call TRBJ2-5; 7 bases match TRBD1. The DNA end is a closer match to TRBJ2-7, so the J assignment may be wrong. Germline CDR1 is SGHTA and CDR2 is FQGTGA. The CDR3 consists of 13 residues. The CDR3 region is CASSPYTGVEQYF. CDR3 DNA: TGTGCCAGCAGCCCTTACACAGGGGTCGAGCAGTACTTC.